This T cell receptor (beta chain) was documented in a study of cytomegalovirus exposure and HLA in healthy donors. With regard to this clone: Antigen specificity is unknown.

Amplification used 60 Vbeta primers and 13 Jbeta primers. Here immunoSEQ multiplex PCR was the method, and the copy in TCRdb shows in-frame clones only, minus some. The data hold about 98,000 clones, with around 67% observed a single time. General study findings and limits: The sole available immune exposure information was CMV serostatus. It has been reported that TCR beta sequences accurately predicted the HLA-A and HLA-B alleles of most subjects. TCR sequences were mostly rare, though some public TCRs occurred in many donors.

The clonotype was recovered from a man aged 50-59 years in good health and CMV-seronegative. The material sequenced was PBMCs.

The DNA for the CDR3 is TGTGCCAGCGACAGCGGGGGGCGGGGGTGGGAAGGCTACACCTTC. This translates into CASDSGGRGWEGYTF. The chain carries TRBV19 and TRBJ1-2; D might be TRBD1 (6 bases). Germline assignment: CDR1 LNHDA and CDR2 SQIVND (reference sequence). This CDR3 comprises 15 residues. The germline V and J ends were trimmed by 9 bases and 8 bases, with 25 bases remaining between them.